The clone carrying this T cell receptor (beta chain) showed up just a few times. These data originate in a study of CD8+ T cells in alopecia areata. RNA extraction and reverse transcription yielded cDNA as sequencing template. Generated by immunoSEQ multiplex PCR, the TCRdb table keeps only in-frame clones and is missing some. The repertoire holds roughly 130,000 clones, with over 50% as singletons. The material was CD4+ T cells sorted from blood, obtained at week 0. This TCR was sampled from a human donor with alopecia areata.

The CDR3 sequence is CASSLDRENSPLHF. The CDR3 DNA follows: TGTGCCAGCAGCTTGGACAGGGAAAATTCACCCCTCCACTTT. The chain combines TRBV5-4 with TRBJ1-6; maybe TRBD1 (6 bases). Germline V CDR1 and CDR2: SGHNT, YYREEE (reference sequence). V lost 0 bases to trimming and J lost 7 bases, with 8 bases between them. This CDR3 comprises 14 residues.